The 19 T cell receptor beta chains reported below all come from one sample, sequenced in a study of tumor-infiltrating lymphocytes in primary liver carcinoma. A primer matching the constant region was used to make TCR beta cDNA from 450 to 550 ng of total RNA. Investigators got TCR beta libraries out of three nested multiplex PCR rounds, done with slightly modified ARM-PCR. Rounds one and two of PCR, each of 10 cycles, were primed with TRBV1-TRBV30 forward primers and a C-beta reverse primer. TCRdb fed the multiplex PCR reads into MiXCR, producing one record per CDR3 protein. The sample consists of a few hundred thousand distinct CDR3 sequences, nearly 60% of them appearing once. In addition to blood RNA drawn from unsorted whole blood, germline DNA was extracted. The sequencing sample was made of peripheral blood. The receptors derive from a woman in her thirties with primary liver carcinoma and hepatitis B virus infection.

This clonotype was seen just once. A much more abundant neighbour one base away suggests this may be a read error. The V call is TRBV6-5, the J call TRBJ1-6, with 8 positions matching TRBD1. CDR1 MNHEY and CDR2 SVGAGI come from the germline V gene. CDR3 length: 17 residues. The CDR3 region has the DNA TGTGCCAGCAGTTACTCGGCAGGGGGCTCCTATAATTCACACCTCCACTTT. As protein: CASSYSAGGSYNSHLHF.

For this clonotype: Germline is not matched at one junction end, which may reflect a read error. The gene calls are TRBV12-3 or TRBV12-4 and TRBJ1-6; possible D gene TRBD1, 6 bases. This CDR3 is built from 13 residues. DNA for the CDR3: TGTGCCAACAGTTTCCAGGGGCGATCACCCCTCCACTTT. This sequence encodes CANSFQGRSPLHF.

The count of this clonotype is one. The DNA for the CDR3 is TGTGCCAGCAACTCCGGGACTAGCGCGCACAGTGAGCAGTTCTTC. It yields the protein CASNSGTSAHSEQFF. This chain joins TRBV11-2 and TRBJ2-1; 10 bases agree with TRBD2. The CDR3 covers 15 residues. The V and J ends lost 7 bases and 9 bases, in that order; junction bases with no gene match: 12. CDR1 and CDR2 from the germline V gene are SGHAT and FQNNGV.

This clonotype was counted at least ten times. This chain's CDR3 is CASSAKSWYEQFF. CDR3 DNA: TGTGCCAGCAGCGCCAAAAGCTGGTATGAGCAGTTCTTC. This chain links TRBV7-9 with TRBJ2-1, with D unresolved. Germline CDR1 and CDR2: SEHNR and FQNEAQ (reference sequence). The CDR3 runs to 13 residues. Trimming took 5 bases from V and 8 from J, leaving 13 bases between them.

A note on this clonotype: One junction end disagrees with the germline gene, perhaps due to a read error. The V and J genes are TRBV12-3 or TRBV12-4 and TRBJ1-1, with a possible D match to TRBD1 (6 bases). The CDR3 has 14 amino acids. CDR3 amino acids: CASGIYRANTEAFF. As DNA, the CDR3 is TGTGCCAGCGGCATATACAGGGCGAACACCGAAGCTTTCTTT.

The chain recombines TRBV14 with TRBJ1-5, with 7 positions matching TRBD1. CDR3 length equals 17 residues. The V segment lost 2 bases and the J segment 0 bases; nucleotides outside the gene matches: 7. Germline CDR1 is SGHDN and CDR2 is FVKESK. The CDR3 nucleotides read TGTGCCAGCAGCCAACATAAGAGGGGGCTTAGCAATCAGCCCCAGCATTTT. Encoded protein: CASSQHKRGLSNQPQHF.

With respect to this clonotype: This may stem from a read error, because a much larger clone lies one nucleotide away. V gene TRBV4-3 combines with J gene TRBJ2-5; either TRBD1 or TRBD2 may fit D (5 bases each). This CDR3 contains 16 residues. CDR1 is LGHNA and CDR2 is YSLEER in the germline V gene. V lost 0 bases to trimming and J lost 1 base, with 12 bases between them. The CDR3 is CASSQDRSGSQETQYF. The CDR3 DNA reads as TGCGCCAGCAGCCAAGATAGATCAGGGAGCCAAGAGACCCAGTACTTC.

This clonotype was detected once. A read error is likely, as this CDR3 ends without the conserved phenylalanine or tryptophan. The V and J genes are TRBV6-1 and TRBJ1-1; D gene unclear. Germline CDR1 is MNHNS and CDR2 is SASEGT. V was pared by 10 bases and J by 5 bases, with 14 bases between. The CDR3 extends over 12 amino acids. As DNA, the CDR3 is TGTGCCATCCTGACGGGCGGTACTGAAGCTTTCTTA. Its translation: CAILTGGTEAFL.

This sequence joins TRBV30 and TRBJ1-3, with a weak D call TRBD1 (5 bases). The CDR3 has 14 amino acids. Germline-derived CDR1 and CDR2 are GTSNPN and SVGIG (reference sequence). This CDR3 is CACPKGLDGNTIYF. For the CDR3, the DNA is TGTGCTTGTCCGAAGGGGCTTGACGGAAACACCATATATTTT.

Of note for this clonotype: A read error may be the cause here, since a much bigger clone is one base away. Given the absence of the conserved phenylalanine or tryptophan at the CDR3 end, a read error is likely. This chain uses TRBV4-1 with TRBJ2-7; no reliable D call. Trimming removed 1 base from V and 2 bases from J, with 12 bases in between. Germline V gene data show CDR1 as MGHRA and CDR2 as YSYEKL. The CDR3 is made up of 15 amino acids. The CDR3 here is CASSQGSKRAYEQYL. The DNA for the CDR3 is TGCGCCAGCAGCCAAGGGTCAAAACGGGCCTACGAGCAGTACCTC.

This rearrangement joins TRBV12-5 to TRBJ2-3, with 11 bases that match TRBD2. This CDR3 has 18 residues. V was pared by 5 bases and J by 5 bases, with 15 bases of the junction left unmatched. From germline, CDR1 is LGHNT and CDR2 FRNRAP. CDR3 sequence reads: CASGMGLAVGGGIDTQYF. In nucleotides, the CDR3 is TGTGCTAGTGGTATGGGACTAGCGGTAGGAGGAGGCATAGATACGCAGTATTTT.

This clonotype was picked up many times. Here the CDR3 reads CAGSVGPSVAGELFF. CDR3 DNA sequence: TGTGCCGGCTCGGTGGGCCCTTCGGTCGCCGGGGAGCTGTTTTTT. The chain couples TRBV12-3 or TRBV12-4 to TRBJ2-2; D gene uncertain. V gave up 11 bases and J gave up 6 bases, with 22 bases separating them. CDR3 length: 15 amino acids.

About this clonotype itself: The CDR3 carries no conserved terminal phenylalanine or tryptophan, so it likely arises from a read error. The DNA is omitted, as the CDR3 cannot be located on it reliably, and the CDR3 follows TCRdb's listing. J is TRBJ2-2 and V is TRBV11-1; the table's D call TRBD1 went unverified against the DNA. CDR1 and CDR2 (germline): SGHAT, FQDESV (reference sequence). The CDR3 is 16 amino acids in total, end residues counted. CDR3 sequence reads: CASSLVGGTITGELFL.

The chain combines TRBV28 with TRBJ1-1; D perhaps matches TRBD1 (6 bases). Looked up from germline, CDR1 is MDHEN and CDR2 is SYDVKM. The V and J ends lost 4 bases and 6 bases respectively, with 9 bases between them. The CDR3 spans 12 residues. As DNA, the CDR3 is TGTGCCAGCAGTTACCAGGGGCCTGAAGCTTTCTTT. It yields the protein CASSYQGPEAFF.

With regard to this clonotype: The germline gene is not matched at one end of the junction; a read error may be the cause. This chain joins TRBV6-2 or TRBV6-3 and TRBJ2-7; possible D gene TRBD1, 6 bases. Germline CDR1 MNHEY, CDR2 SVGEGT. This CDR3 region has 16 residues. The CDR3 DNA follows: TGTGCCAGCAGTTACTCGAATTTCCAGGGGCCGGACGAGCAGCACTTC. Its translation is CASSYSNFQGPDEQHF.

This clonotype was seen repeatedly, ten times or more. The chain has TRBV14 and TRBJ1-5; a weak D match, TRBD1 (5 bases). Trimming left V 0 bases short and J 4 bases short, with 10 bases between. The germline V gene encodes CDR1 SGHDN and CDR2 FVKESK. This CDR3 is 15 amino acids long. The CDR3 bases are TGTGCCAGCAGCCAAGAGGTACGGGGGAATCAGCCCCAGCATTTT. It codes for CASSQEVRGNQPQHF.

Of note for this clonotype: One end of the junction is discordant with germline, which a read error may explain. The V call is TRBV6-5, the J call TRBJ1-2; D ambiguous. Germline CDR1 is MNHEY and CDR2 is SVGAGI. There are 15 residues in the CDR3. In DNA, the CDR3 is TGTGCCAGCAATTACTTGAGCCGATGGGGCTATGGCTACACCTTC. It codes for CASNYLSRWGYGYTF.

In the case of this clonotype: One base away lies a much larger clone, so this may be a sequencing read error. This chain connects TRBV5-6 to TRBJ1-1; 9 positions match TRBD1. Germline loops: CDR1 SGHDT, CDR2 YYEEEE. The CDR3 has 14 residues. The CDR3 nucleotides are TGTGCCAGCAGGGGGACAGGGTTGAAGACTGAAGCTTTCTTT. Its translation: CASRGTGLKTEAFF. Drawing the rest from reference TRBV5-6 and TRBJ1-1, the complete variable domain is DAGVTQSPTHLIKTRGQQVTLRCSPKSGHDTVSWYQQALGQGPQFIFQYYEEEERQRGNFPDRFSGHQFPNYSSELNVNALLLGDSALYLCASRGTGLKTEAFFGQGTRLTVV.

On this clonotype: Relative to the germline gene, one junction end is altered; a read error may explain this. The rearrangement joins TRBV7-8 to TRBJ2-2; D is undetermined. Germline values: CDR1 SGHVS, CDR2 FQNEAQ. CDR3 length: 16 amino acids. The DNA of the CDR3 is TGTGTCAGCAGCTTAACCCAGCTACTGAACACCGGGGAGCTGTTTTTT. Residues: CVSSLTQLLNTGELFF.